A single sample is the source of the 2 T cell receptor beta chains below, sequenced in a study of CD8+ T cells in alopecia areata. Treatment specified: oral pan-JAK inhibitor, 5-10 mg twice daily. Following extraction, RNA underwent reverse transcription to cDNA, which served as the sequencing template. The protocol was immunoSEQ multiplex PCR, while the TCRdb copy is restricted to in-frame clones and leaves out a portion. The data contain approximately 300,000 clones, about 62% of them singletons. This specimen consisted of CD4+ T cells sorted from blood, obtained at week 24, from a patient treated with tofacitinib. These receptors all stem from a human donor with alopecia areata.

The gene calls are TRBV18 and TRBJ2-1; a weak D match, TRBD1 (6 bases). The CDR3 spans 12 residues. Trimming shortened V by 5 bases and J by 10 bases, and 12 bases separated the two germline ends. Germline-derived CDR1 and CDR2 are KGHSH and LQKENI. CDR3 bases: TGTGCCAGCTCAAACAGGGCAAGCGAGCAGTTCTTC. It encodes CASSNRASEQFF.

V is TRBV30 and J is TRBJ2-7; possible D gene TRBD2, 6 bases. Germline assignment: CDR1 GTSNPN and CDR2 SVGIG (reference sequence). Trimming removed 3 bases from V and 0 bases from J, with 9 bases in between. The CDR3 spans 13 residues. The DNA of the CDR3 is TGTGCCTGGAGCGGGACTCTCTCCTACGAGCAGTACTTC. As protein: CAWSGTLSYEQYF.